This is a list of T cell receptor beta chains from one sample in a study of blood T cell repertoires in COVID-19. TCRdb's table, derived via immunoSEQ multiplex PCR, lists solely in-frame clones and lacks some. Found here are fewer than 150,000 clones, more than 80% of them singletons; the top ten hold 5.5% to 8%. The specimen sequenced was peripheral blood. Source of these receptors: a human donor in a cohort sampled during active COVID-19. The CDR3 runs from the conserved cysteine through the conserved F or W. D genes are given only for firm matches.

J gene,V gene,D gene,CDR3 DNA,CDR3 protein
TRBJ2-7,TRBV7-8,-,TGTGCCAGCAGCTTCCTACTCCGCAGACAATCCTCCTACGAGCAGTACTTC,CASSFLLRRQSSYEQYF
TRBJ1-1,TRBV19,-,TGTGCCAGTAGTATAGGTGGCGGCAGCCTTGCCACTGAAGCTTTCTTT,CASSIGGGSLATEAFF
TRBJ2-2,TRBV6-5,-,TGTGCCAGCACCCGGGGTTCGGCCGGGGAGCTGTTTTTT,CASTRGSAGELFF
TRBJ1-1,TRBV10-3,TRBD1,TGTGCCATTACAGGGGGCGTAGGCACTGAAGCTTTCTTT,CAITGGVGTEAFF
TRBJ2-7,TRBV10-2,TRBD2,TGCGCCAGCTCACCCGGGACTAGCGGGGGCGAGCAGTACTTC,CASSPGTSGGEQYF
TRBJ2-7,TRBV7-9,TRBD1,TGTGCCAGCAGCTTAGGGACAGGGCCCGCCTACGAGCAGTACTTC,CASSLGTGPAYEQYF
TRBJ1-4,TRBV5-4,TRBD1,TGTGCCAGCAGCCTAGACAGGGGGCGGGATGAAAAACTGTTTTTT,CASSLDRGRDEKLFF
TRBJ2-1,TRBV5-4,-,TGTGCCAGCAGCTTGTTTGCATCTACGGGGCAGTTCTTC,CASSLFASTGQFF
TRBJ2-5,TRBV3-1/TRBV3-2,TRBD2,TGTGCCAGCAGCGGACGGACTAGCGGGGGGACCCAGTACTTC,CASSGRTSGGTQYF
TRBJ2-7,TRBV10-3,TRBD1,TGTGCCATCAGTGGACAGGGTGGCTCCTACGAGCAGTACTTC,CAISGQGGSYEQYF
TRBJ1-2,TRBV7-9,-,TGTGCCAGCAGCTTAGCGGGCACATCCGGCTATGGCTACACCTTC,CASSLAGTSGYGYTF
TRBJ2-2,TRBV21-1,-,TGTGCCAGCATTTTAAAGCGGGGGGGAAACACCGGGGAGCTGTTTTTT,CASILKRGGNTGELFF
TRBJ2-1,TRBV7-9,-,TGTGCCAGCAGGCAAGGTGGGCCGGGGGATGAGCAGTTCTTC,CASRQGGPGDEQFF
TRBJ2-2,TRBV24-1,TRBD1,TGTGCCACCAGTGTAGAAGGGGGCGCGTCGACCGGGGAGCTGTTTTTT,CATSVEGGASTGELFF
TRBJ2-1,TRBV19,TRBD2,TGTGCCAGTAGTATGGGCGGGGGGGATATATACAATGAGCAGTTCTTC,CASSMGGGDIYNEQFF
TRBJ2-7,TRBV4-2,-,TGTGCCAGCAGCCAAGATTCAGGTTTCTACGAGCAGTACTTC,CASSQDSGFYEQYF
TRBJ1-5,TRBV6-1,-,TGTGCCAGCAGTGAGCTGGGGAGACAGCCCCAGCATTTT,CASSELGRQPQHF